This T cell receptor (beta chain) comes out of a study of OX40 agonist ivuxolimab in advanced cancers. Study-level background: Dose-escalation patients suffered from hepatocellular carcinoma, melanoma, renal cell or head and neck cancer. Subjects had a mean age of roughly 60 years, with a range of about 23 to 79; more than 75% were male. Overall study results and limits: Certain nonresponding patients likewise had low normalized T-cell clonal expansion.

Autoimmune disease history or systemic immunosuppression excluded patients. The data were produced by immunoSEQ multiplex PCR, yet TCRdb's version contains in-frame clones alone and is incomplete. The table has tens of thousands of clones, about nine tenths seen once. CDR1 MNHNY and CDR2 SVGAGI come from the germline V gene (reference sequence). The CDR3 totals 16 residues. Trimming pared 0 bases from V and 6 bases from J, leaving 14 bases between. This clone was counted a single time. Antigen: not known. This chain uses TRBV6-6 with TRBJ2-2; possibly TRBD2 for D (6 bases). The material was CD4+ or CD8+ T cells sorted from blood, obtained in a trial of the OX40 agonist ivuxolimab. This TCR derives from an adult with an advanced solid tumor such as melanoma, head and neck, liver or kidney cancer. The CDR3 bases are TGTGCCAGCAGTTACTCCCGAGGAGGGGCTCCCGGGGAGCTGTTTTTT. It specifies CASSYSRGGAPGELFF.